What follows is one TCR beta chain and its context. The CDR3 sequence is 17 residues long. With V trimmed by 0 bases and J by 3 bases, 5 bases remained unmatched. Germline assignment: CDR1 MGHRA and CDR2 YSYEKL. These data are taken from a study of CD8 T cells in Susac syndrome. With random hexamers, reverse transcription was performed on roughly 0.45 to 1 ug of RNA. TCRdb analysed the immunoSEQ multiplex PCR reads with MiXCR anew, one entry per CDR3 protein. The sample has 120,000 or so distinct CDR3 sequences, around 94% seen once. The V and J genes are TRBV4-1 and TRBJ2-2, with 9 bases matching TRBD1. Sequenced: CD8+ T cells from PBMCs. The TCR was taken from a human donor with Susac syndrome. The CDR3: CASSQERDRADTGELFF. CDR3 in DNA: TGCGCCAGCAGCCAAGAAAGGGACAGGGCGGACACCGGGGAGCTGTTTTTT.